The source of this T cell receptor (beta chain) is a study of cytomegalovirus exposure and HLA in healthy donors (TCRdb year 2017). Background for the entire study: An earlier analysis of approximately 640 of the donors reported about 250 Gb of sequence data and roughly 100 million unique TCR beta sequences from about 179 million T cells. An early release that covered roughly 600 HLA-typed donors contained approximately 300 gigabases of sequencing data and around 80 million unique TCR sequences. Of the 300 to 500 genotyped donors, 70% to 90% were placed in the genetic ancestry cluster associated with self-reported Caucasian donors. The study was designed to test whether signatures of past pathogen exposure could be identified by cataloging public T cell receptors. The study profiled the T cell repertoires of 550 to 700 subjects by immunosequencing and related them to cytomegalovirus serostatus. Besides the first cohort of approximately 670 subjects, a separate validation cohort made up of over 95 different subjects was used. To predict cytomegalovirus infection status, the study brought together high-throughput TCR immunosequencing, statistical association of individual TCRs with disease status, and machine learning. In a later analysis, previously published TCR beta repertoires from 666 donors were re-analyzed and high-resolution HLA genotyping was added so that TCR occurrence patterns could be studied. Rather than drawing on any new phenotypic data, the later analysis identified candidate immune exposures from TCR beta sequences and the way those sequences occurred across donors. An earlier analysis of 587 of the donors used high-throughput TCR beta sequencing to judge whether each TCR beta V gene segment behaved as functional or pseudogenic. Donor age, sex, ethnicity and CMV serostatus were collected together with the repertoire data. A later genetic analysis used genome-wide SNP genotypes for about three fifths of the 666 donors, treating that subset as a discovery cohort. All discovery cohort repertoires had been generated on a single sequencing platform. Class I and class II HLA loci were covered by the typing at four-digit resolution. The number of typed donors differed by locus: about 620-640 for A, B, C, DRB1 and DQB1; 500 to 550 for DQA1; some 610 for DPA1; and some 450 for DPB1. Because of strong linkage in the cohort, five DR-DQ haplotypes were treated as single units for association and clustering. Among some 400 genotyped donors of the cohort, an average of approximately 240,000 unique TCR beta nucleotide sequences was sequenced per donor, of which about 19% were non-productive.

Here is what the overall study found, with its caveats: Several of the top co-occurrence clusters appeared to be linked to parvovirus B19, influenza, CMV and Epstein-Barr virus, according to a later analysis. The earlier analysis of approximately 590 of the donors excluded some 16 rarely observed V segments, including chromosome 9 orphons, because counts were too low. In a later genetic analysis, fewer N-insertions in productive TCRs were reported among donors in an Asian-associated ancestry cluster than the approximately 710-donor mean. HLA typing was unavailable for some donors at each locus, so association tests used only the typed subset. A further reported finding was that TCR beta sequences accurately predicted the HLA-A and HLA-B alleles for most subjects in the first cohort. According to the authors, the approach could potentially be generalized to other disease states and immunological phenotypes. Most CMV-associated TCR beta chains appeared to be HLA-restricted in a later analysis, and the HLA associations seemed to be driven largely by CMV exposure. A group of highly shared sequence variants was considered likely to be a technical artifact of the sequencing pipeline. In the study, 150 to 200 TCR beta chains were listed as associated with cytomegalovirus. Three of the identified cytomegalovirus-associated TCR beta chains were confirmed in vitro to be specific for cytomegalovirus antigens. In a later analysis, HLA-associated TCR beta chains were found to be more clonally expanded and to have lower generation probabilities than equally common non-associated chains. Specific HLA alleles were associated with 15,000 to 20,000 TCR beta sequences at a false discovery rate of 0.05 in a later analysis. The cohort was sequenced for TCR beta chains only, and without alpha or paired-chain data the features that could be detected were limited. Some IMGT-functional V segments, including TRBV6-2 and TRBV6-3, could not be told apart with the 87-base-pair reads, so those segments were excluded. When HLA alleles, especially DR and DQ, strongly co-occurred, attributing TCR associations to individual alleles was difficult. Roughly uniform sequencing depth across donors was assumed in presence/absence analyses, although this assumption may not hold. In both the original and validation cohorts, the classifier was reported to diagnose cytomegalovirus status with high specificity and sensitivity. Most TCR sequences were seen in very few donors, while some public TCRs were found in many individuals. Linkage disequilibrium might explain the correlated functional status among segregating V segments, but an unknown experimental factor could not be ruled out. The only immune exposure information available for the cohort was CMV serostatus. An association between a missense DCLRE1C variant and V-gene and J-gene trimming of TCR beta chains was found in a later genetic analysis and replicated in an independent cohort. In a later analysis, the rate of TCR association differed among HLA loci, with DRB1 alleles having the most associated TCRs and HLA-C alleles having the fewest. In an earlier analysis of 587 of the donors, most TCR beta V segments were observed in productive rearrangements about 87% or about 30% of the time, broadly matching IMGT annotations.

Via the germline V gene, CDR1 is SGHTA and CDR2 FQGNSA. The CDR3 runs 17 amino acids, cysteine and phenylalanine included. The entry retains the CDR3 DNA only, 51 bases that are in frame from base 1. V gives up 5 bases and J gives up 3 bases, and the segment between their germline ends measures 20 bases. In total, approximately 690 healthy bone marrow donors made up the cohort. Cohort members were all nominally healthy when sampled, although unrecorded immune exposures were likely present. The donor was CMV seronegative and was included in the group of hundreds of seronegative cohort members. A peripheral blood sample was provided by each donor, and peripheral blood mononuclear cells were used for TCR beta sequencing. The Qiagen DNeasy Blood Extraction Kit was used to extract genomic DNA from the blood cell samples. Concerning this clone: Which antigen it targets is not known. No much larger clonotype is one base removed from it; base qualities were not supplied.

Library preparation used the immunoSEQ multiplex PCR assay. For the multiplex PCR, a mixture combining 60 forward primers for TCR Vbeta segments and 13 reverse primers for TCR Jbeta segments was used. The CDR3 region of rearranged TCR beta genes was amplified from genomic DNA with a multiplex PCR assay. The Illumina HiSeq System was used to sequence the amplified TCR beta libraries as 87-base-pair reads. In the paper's pipeline: In a later analysis, about 80 million unique TCR beta chains were counted across the roughly 610 repertoires, and roughly 10 million of these chains were shared by at least two donors. A nearest-neighbor algorithm error-corrected the raw reads and collapsed the reads into unique sequences, merging closely related sequences to remove PCR and sequencing errors. V, D and J gene segments were assigned by aligning CDR3 sequences to IMGT reference sequences. Each retained sequence needed at least a six-nucleotide match to both a V gene segment and a J gene segment. Rearrangements were classified as productive when the CDR3 lacked stop codons and remained in frame with V and J, and all other rearrangements were classified as non-productive. CDR3 was defined by IMGT convention, running from the second conserved V-encoded cysteine to the conserved J-encoded phenylalanine. The earlier analysis of more than 450 of the donors excluded sequences that lacked an unambiguous match to a single V gene segment. In an earlier analysis of approximately 590 of the donors, V segments were called functional above 56.7% productive rearrangements and were called segregating when the between-donor standard deviation exceeded 5%. To diagnose cytomegalovirus status from the catalog of TCR beta chain sequences, a statistical classification framework was built. In a later analysis, TCR nucleotide sequences were compared against IMGT/GENE-DB human TR gene sequences so that V and J genes could be assigned. In a later analysis, CDR3 sequences and most-parsimonious VDJ recombination scenarios were assigned using the TCRdist pipeline. A later analysis defined each TCR beta chain by its CDR3 amino acid sequence plus V-gene family, and excluded reads lacking a unique V-gene family. As a way to deal with suspected cross-contamination and a sequencing artifact, a later analysis dropped 450 to 700 nucleotide sequences that were highly shared and had low generation probability. In a later analysis, a clonal expansion index for each public chain was calculated from normalized within-repertoire ranks of inferred template counts. Generation probabilities in a later analysis came from a VDJ recombination model fitted to out-of-frame rearrangements, and those results were checked against IGoR. In a later analysis, hypergeometric tests were used to score TCR-TCR, TCR-HLA and TCR-CMV co-occurrence, with a repertoire-size bias correction applied to TCR pairs. A later analysis estimated false discovery rates by permuting HLA or CMV assignments 20 times. In a later analysis, co-occurring TCRs were grouped with DBSCAN, and TCRdist sequence similarity was added when clustering was performed within HLA-allele-positive subsets. Repertoires with fewer than 30,000 or more than 120,000 public chains, plus five repertoires with anomalous nucleotide sharing, were excluded from co-occurrence clustering. TCRdb holds this immuneACCESS table with in-frame rearrangements only. Some clones are missing; in checked studies, unresolved V genes explain under half, and the rest has no known cause. Clone size and the V and J calls come from that table; the DNA yielded D and trimming. This sample comprises some 200,000 clones, 82% of them detected only once. The ten largest clones add up to less than 3% of the sample.

This TCR came from a woman in her forties in good health and CMV-seronegative. The sequenced sample was PBMCs. The rearranged chain carries TRBV7-2 and TRBJ2-1; a tentative D match to TRBD2 spans 5 bases. The sequenced DNA is TGTGCCAGCAGCACGACCGGAGGAGGAGCGCTCTACAATGAGCAGTTCTTC. Its translation is CASSTTGGGALYNEQFF.